This TCR beta chain came from a study of human T cells and chemical hapten exposure. The wider study: On the upper back, patch tests were applied with 0.01% DPC and read at 6 days. Variation in per-sample TCR yields came mainly from small pooled library volume differences.

The V gene lost 2 bases and the J gene lost 1 base, with 11 bases spanning the gap. The CDR3 consists of 16 residues. Germline CDR1 is LGHDT and CDR2 is YNNKEL (reference sequence). As to time point: patch test 1, 2 weeks after DPC sensitization. Sample treatment: therapeutic diphenylcyclopropenone sensitization with weekly scalp DPC. Extraction yielded total RNA from whole blood (unfractionated). In the original analysis: Sample TCR totals centred on a median of about 92,000, ranging roughly 20,000 to 700,000. From the RACE reads, TCRdb called clonotypes with MiXCR, one entry per CDR3 protein. The V and J calls shown here were made by TCRdb, not taken from the authors' results. The sample has roughly 380,000 distinct CDR3 sequences; nearly 5% are singletons.

The chain uses TRBV3-1 and TRBJ2-2, with D possibly being TRBD1 (6 bases). Sequencing was performed on whole blood, taken in connection with sensitization to the hapten diphenylcyclopropenone (DPC). The TCR was taken from a woman aged 45-59 years with alopecia areata. Some clones in this sample may be carry-over from other donors' samples. CDR3 nucleotides: TGTGCCAGCAGCCAAATGCGACAGGTGAACACCGGGGAGCTGTTTTTT. It yields the protein CASSQMRQVNTGELFF. Filled out from reference TRBV3-1 and TRBJ2-2, the complete variable domain reads DTAVSQTPKYLVTQMGNDKSIKCEQNLGHDTMYWYKQDSKKFLKIMFSYNNKELIINETVPNRFSPKSPDKAHLNLHINSLELGDSAVYFCASSQMRQVNTGELFFGEGSRLTVL.